Presented here are 21 T cell receptor beta chains from one specimen sequenced in a study of blood T cell repertoires in COVID-19. The assay was immunoSEQ multiplex PCR, and TCRdb's table has in-frame clones only and misses some. The sample has more than 200,000 clones, around 89% seen once. The specimen was peripheral blood. These receptors all stem from a man between 70 and 80 years old with acute or convalescent COVID-19.

V and J are TRBV28 and TRBJ2-7; 9 nucleotides agree with TRBD1. This CDR3 has 17 amino acids. Germline V gene data show CDR1 as MDHEN and CDR2 as SYDVKM. Unmatched junction bases numbered 14, after V lost 5 bases and J lost 3 bases. CDR3 sequence reads: CASSLTRRTGAFYEQYF. As DNA, the CDR3 is TGTGCCAGCAGTCTCACCCGAAGGACAGGGGCGTTCTACGAGCAGTACTTC.

The chain joins TRBV7-2 to TRBJ1-2; TRBD1 aligns across 7 bases. Trimming cost V 5 bases and J 7 bases; bases outside gene matches: 7. This CDR3 has 13 residues. Germline V CDR1 and CDR2: SGHTA, FQGNSA. CDR3 region: CASSPRQGAGYTF. CDR3 sequence (DNA): TGTGCCAGCAGCCCCAGACAGGGCGCTGGCTACACCTTC. Filled out from reference TRBV7-2 and TRBJ1-2, the complete variable domain reads GAGVSQSPSNKVTEKGKDVELRCDPISGHTALYWYRQSLGQGLEFLIYFQGNSAPDKSGLPSDRFSAERTGGSVSTLTIQRTQQEDSAVYLCASSPRQGAGYTFGSGTRLTVV.

The chain links TRBV3-1 (or the pseudogene TRBV3-2) to TRBJ2-2; possible D gene TRBD2, 5 bases. V was trimmed by 4 bases and J by 1 base, leaving 7 bases between them. The CDR3 has 14 amino acids. The germline V gene has CDR1 LGHDT and CDR2 YNNKEL (reference sequence). CDR3 protein: CASSLRGNTGELFF. Here the CDR3 DNA reads TGTGCCAGCAGCCTACGGGGGAACACCGGGGAGCTGTTTTTT.

The chain uses TRBV19 and TRBJ2-1, with TRBD1 as a possible D gene (5 bases). The V gene's germline CDR1 is LNHDA and CDR2 SQIVND (reference sequence). The CDR3 extends over 19 amino acids. Trimming pared 0 bases from V and 0 bases from J, leaving 18 bases between. CDR3 residues: CASSIDPVGRASSYNEQFF. The CDR3 DNA sequence: TGTGCCAGTAGTATAGATCCCGTCGGCAGGGCAAGCTCCTACAATGAGCAGTTCTTC.

CDR3 sequence reads: CASSLLGTGTPNQPQHF. CDR3 DNA: TGTGCCAGCAGCTTACTTGGGACCGGGACACCGAATCAGCCCCAGCATTTT. J is TRBJ1-5 and V is TRBV7-8; TRBD1 might be the D (6 bases). The CDR3 has 17 amino acids. V dropped 2 bases and J dropped 4 bases, with 18 bases sitting between them. Germline assignment: CDR1 SGHVS and CDR2 FQNEAQ.

With regard to this clone: A junction boundary mismatches the germline segment, possibly from a read error. The chain links TRBV7-2 to TRBJ1-2; D is perhaps TRBD1 (6 bases). Germline CDR1 SGHTA, CDR2 FQGNSA. This CDR3 contains 14 residues. The CDR3 spells CASSLDRIPSGYTF. The CDR3, as DNA: TGTGCCAGCAGTTTAGACAGGATCCCGAGCGGCTACACCTTC.

The V call is TRBV5-1, the J call TRBJ2-6; 12 bases agree with TRBD1. Germline loops: CDR1 SGHRS, CDR2 YFSETQ. Trimming removed 3 bases from V and 4 bases from J; junction bases left unmatched: 5. The CDR3 is made up of 17 amino acids. As DNA, the CDR3 is TGCGCCAGCAGCTCGGGACAGGGGGCGGACGGGGCCAACGTCCTGACTTTC. Protein sequence: CASSSGQGADGANVLTF.

The chain carries TRBV7-8 and TRBJ1-5; D ambiguous. In germline, CDR1 is SGHVS, CDR2 FQNEAQ. Trimming stripped 5 bases from V and 5 bases from J, with 13 bases between. This CDR3 is built from 14 residues. The CDR3 sequence is CASSDRRRDQPQHF. The DNA for the CDR3 is TGTGCCAGCAGCGACCGGAGGCGGGATCAGCCCCAGCATTTT.

This chain connects TRBV14 to TRBJ2-5; the D is unclear. CDR3 length: 13 residues. CDR1 is SGHDN, CDR2 FVKESK, per germline. The V end was cut by 1 base, the J end by 1 base, with 4 bases between. In DNA, the CDR3 is TGTGCCAGCAGCCAAGTTCGCCAAGAGACCCAGTACTTC. It specifies CASSQVRQETQYF.

J is TRBJ1-3 and V is TRBV19, with a weak D call TRBD1 (5 bases). Germline loops: CDR1 LNHDA, CDR2 SQIVND (reference sequence). The germline V and J ends were trimmed by 5 bases and 0 bases, with 11 bases remaining between them. The CDR3 spans 15 residues. The CDR3: CASSHGGSSGNTIYF. In DNA form, the CDR3 reads TGTGCCAGTAGTCACGGGGGTTCCTCTGGAAACACCATATATTTT. The variable domain in full, with the rest retrieved from reference TRBV19 and TRBJ1-3, is DGGITQSPKYLFRKEGQNVTLSCEQNLNHDAMYWYRQDPGQGLRLIYYSQIVNDFQKGDIAEGYSVSREKKESFPLTVTSAQKNPTAFYLCASSHGGSSGNTIYFGEGSWLTVV.

This clone was detected once. The chain joins TRBV7-2 to TRBJ2-4; 7 bases match TRBD2. J lost 8 bases, V lost 2 bases, and 6 bases had no gene match. Germline V gene lookup returns CDR1 SGHTA and CDR2 FQGNSA. The CDR3 spans 14 residues. The DNA of the CDR3 is TGTGCCAGCAGCTTAATCCGGGGGGTGGACATTCAGTACTTC. This gives the protein CASSLIRGVDIQYF.

This clone has a handful of counts. The J gene is TRBJ1-2, the V gene TRBV4-3; D uncertain. The length of the CDR3 is 13 residues. Germline V gene data show CDR1 as LGHNA and CDR2 as YSLEER. The ends were cut back, 0 bases at V and 8 bases at J, with 10 bases in the middle. The DNA of the CDR3 is TGCGCCAGCAGCCAAGAGATAGCCGGGGGCTACACCTTC. Its protein is CASSQEIAGGYTF.

This clone was found once. This chain connects TRBV27 to TRBJ2-1, with 7 bases that match TRBD1. This CDR3 has 16 amino acids. Unmatched junction bases numbered 13, after V lost 2 bases and J lost 9 bases. The germline V gene has CDR1 MNHEY and CDR2 SMNVEV (reference sequence). The CDR3, as DNA: TGTGCCAGCAGTTTAATCCCGCAGACAGGGATAAGTGAGCAGTTCTTC. Its protein is CASSLIPQTGISEQFF.

This chain links TRBV2 with TRBJ1-6; D is perhaps TRBD1 (5 bases). The V end was cut by 6 bases, the J end by 7 bases, with 13 bases between. The CDR3 is made up of 14 amino acids. Germline CDR1 SNHLY, CDR2 FYNNEI. The CDR3, as DNA: TGTGCCAGCAGAGGAGACAGAGCAAATTCACCCCTCCACTTT. It yields the protein CASRGDRANSPLHF.

J is TRBJ2-5 and V is TRBV15; TRBD2 aligns across 12 bases. The trim removed 0 bases at V and 7 bases at J, leaving 6 bases unmatched. The germline CDR1 and CDR2 sequences are LNHNV and YYDKDF (reference sequence). This CDR3 is 16 amino acids long. CDR3 in DNA: TGTGCCACCAGCAGAGATATACTAGCGGGGGGTAGGACCCAGTACTTC. This gives the protein CATSRDILAGGRTQYF.

The V call is TRBV10-2, the J call TRBJ2-7; TRBD1 might be the D (5 bases). The CDR3 length is 11 residues. The germline CDR1 and CDR2 sequences are WSHSY and SAAADI. V lost 8 bases and J 1 base, leaving 6 bases between the germline ends. The CDR3 here is CASGASYEQYF. The CDR3 coding sequence is TGCGCCAGCGGGGCTTCCTACGAGCAGTACTTC.

V usage is TRBV6-5 and J usage is TRBJ2-3; 8 positions agree with TRBD1. The germline V gene encodes CDR1 MNHEY and CDR2 SVGAGI. The ends lost 8 bases at V and 3 bases at J; junction bases unmatched: 1. The CDR3 sequence is 12 residues long. The CDR3 DNA is TGTGCCAGCCAGGGGGCTACAGATACGCAGTATTTT. Translation: CASQGATDTQYF.

The chain links TRBV19 to TRBJ2-3; 10 bases align to TRBD2. CDR1 LNHDA and CDR2 SQIVND come from the germline V gene (reference sequence). CDR3 length: 14 residues. After removal of 5 bases from V and 6 bases from J, the junction contained 5 bases not matched to a gene. CDR3 protein: CASSPGTSVDTQYF. The CDR3 region has the DNA TGTGCCAGTAGTCCCGGGACTAGCGTCGATACGCAGTATTTT.

The chain joins TRBV25-1 to TRBJ1-2, with a possible D match to TRBD1 (6 bases). V lost 5 bases and J lost 8, with 18 bases in between. Per germline, CDR1 MGHDK and CDR2 SYGVNS. CDR3 length: 14 residues. As DNA, the CDR3 is TGTGCCAGCAGTAGCCCGGACAGTCTGGGCGGCTACACCTTC. It translates to CASSSPDSLGGYTF.

This chain connects TRBV3-1 (or the pseudogene TRBV3-2) to TRBJ1-2, with D possibly TRBD1 on 5 matching bases. Germline-derived CDR1 and CDR2 are LGHDT and YNNKEL (reference sequence). V lost 6 bases to trimming and J lost 0 bases, with 11 bases between them. The CDR3 is 14 amino acids. The DNA for the CDR3 is TGTGCCAGCAGTCAAAGGGGTTCTAACTATGGCTACACCTTC. Its protein product is CASSQRGSNYGYTF.

As to this clone: A junction end diverges from the germline sequence, so it may reflect a read error. The CDR3 loop reads CASSPLHLGDTIYF. The DNA for the CDR3 is TGTGCCAGCTCACCCCTACATCTTGGAGACACCATATATTTT. V usage is TRBV18 and J usage is TRBJ1-3; D is uncertain. Germline V CDR1 and CDR2: KGHSH, LQKENI. This CDR3 contains 14 residues.